This is a list of T cell receptor beta chains from one sample in a study of T cells in Graves' hyperthyroidism and ophthalmopathy. TCRdb reanalysed the multiplex PCR reads using MiXCR and keeps one entry per CDR3 protein. Among fewer than 400,000 distinct CDR3 sequences, approximately 14% were seen once, and the ten largest hold roughly 25%. Sequencing input: blood. These receptor sequences come from a woman aged 18-30 years with Graves' hyperthyroidism that later progressed to Graves' ophthalmopathy. CDR3s include the opening cysteine and the closing phenylalanine or tryptophan. A D gene is named only where the DNA matches it firmly.

CSATGQVSYEQYF | TRBJ2-7 | 13 | TRBD1 | TRBV20-1
CASSPGVREGRDTGELFF | TRBJ2-2 | 18 | TRBD2 | TRBV25-1
CASSPSGRNYEQYF | TRBJ2-7 | 14 | TRBD2 | TRBV5-4
CASSQQGSDFRVDYEQYF | TRBJ2-7 | 18 | . | TRBV4-1
CASSYGVYNEQFF | TRBJ2-1 | 13 | . | TRBV5-6
CASSLGRGLSNNEQFF | TRBJ2-1 | 16 | . | TRBV13
CASRRGVPYMFNEQFF | TRBJ2-1 | 16 | TRBD2 | TRBV6-5
CAWAQGSSVTLQETQYF | TRBJ2-5 | 17 | . | TRBV30
CASRETVAYEQYF | TRBJ2-7 | 13 | . | TRBV2
CAWSGTVSVQSAPQHF | TRBJ1-5 | 16 | . | TRBV30
CASSWGEALQVREKLFF | TRBJ1-4 | 17 | . | TRBV2
CASSLGVQGGINTEAFF | TRBJ1-1 | 17 | . | TRBV5-1
CATSGWGTTDTQYF | TRBJ2-3 | 14 | . | TRBV24-1
CASSVGQGTNEKLFF | TRBJ1-4 | 15 | TRBD1 | TRBV9
CASSLPRGGNYEQYF | TRBJ2-7 | 15 | TRBD2 | TRBV5-5
CASSHVVSGGNSPLHF | TRBJ1-6 | 16 | . | TRBV27
CASSLSQDKETQYF | TRBJ2-5 | 14 | . | TRBV7-2
CSVEVDTSNEQFF | TRBJ2-1 | 13 | . | TRBV29-1
CASSDGSITYEQYF | TRBJ2-7 | 14 | . | TRBV10-2
CAISQGSGQGSYEQYF | TRBJ2-7 | 16 | TRBD1 | TRBV10-3
CASRSASAYGYTF | TRBJ1-2 | 13 | . | TRBV5-1
CASSTVAGLQETQYF | TRBJ2-5 | 15 | TRBD2 | TRBV6-1
CASSPAPQETQYF | TRBJ2-5 | 13 | . | TRBV9
CASSLSGTSGRGAGRTKNIQYF | TRBJ2-4 | 22 | TRBD2 | TRBV28
CSAISWSLGGSHYEQYF | TRBJ2-7 | 17 | . | TRBV29-1
CASSNLDRDPSPIYEQYF | TRBJ2-7 | 18 | TRBD1 | TRBV19
CASSSAGLNTGELFF | TRBJ2-2 | 15 | TRBD2 | TRBV7-6
CASRGYYGYTF | TRBJ1-2 | 11 | . | TRBV6-1
CATSQALNTEAFF | TRBJ1-1 | 13 | . | TRBV6-1
CASSSGGSIYKQYF | TRBJ2-7 | 14 | TRBD2 | TRBV27
CASIRTNPTDTQYF | TRBJ2-3 | 14 | . | TRBV12-3/TRBV12-4
CASSQRDMRGYTF | TRBJ1-2 | 13 | . | TRBV3-1
CASSLAQGVGELFF | TRBJ2-2 | 14 | . | TRBV5-1
CASSINTAGTGELFF | TRBJ2-2 | 15 | . | TRBV19
CASSEGEAFF | TRBJ1-1 | 10 | . | TRBV6-1